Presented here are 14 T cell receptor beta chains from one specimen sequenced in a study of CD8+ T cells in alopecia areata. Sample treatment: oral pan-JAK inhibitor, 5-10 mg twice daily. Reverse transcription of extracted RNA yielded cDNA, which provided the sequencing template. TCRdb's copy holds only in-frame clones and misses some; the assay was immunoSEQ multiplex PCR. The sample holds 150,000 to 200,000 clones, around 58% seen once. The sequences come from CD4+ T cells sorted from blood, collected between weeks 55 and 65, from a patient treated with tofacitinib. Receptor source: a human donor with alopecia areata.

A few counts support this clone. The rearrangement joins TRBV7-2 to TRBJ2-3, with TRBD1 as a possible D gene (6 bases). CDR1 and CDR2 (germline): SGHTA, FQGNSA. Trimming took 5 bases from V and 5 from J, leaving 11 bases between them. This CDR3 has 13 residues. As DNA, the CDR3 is TGTGCCAGCAGCAAGCTACAGGGAGATACGCAGTATTTT. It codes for CASSKLQGDTQYF.

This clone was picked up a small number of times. The CDR3 coding sequence is TGTGCCAGCAGCCGGGACTGGACAGCCTATGGCTACACCTTC. Protein product: CASSRDWTAYGYTF. This chain joins TRBV7-2 and TRBJ1-2; D may be TRBD1 (6 bases). This CDR3 region has 14 residues. CDR1 SGHTA and CDR2 FQGNSA come from the germline V gene. Trimming removed 5 bases from V and 4 bases from J, with 14 bases in between.

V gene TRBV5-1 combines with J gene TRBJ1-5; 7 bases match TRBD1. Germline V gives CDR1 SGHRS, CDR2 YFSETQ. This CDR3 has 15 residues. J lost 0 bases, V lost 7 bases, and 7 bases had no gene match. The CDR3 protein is CASRRTGDSNQPQHF. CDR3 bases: TGCGCCAGCCGCAGAACAGGGGATAGCAATCAGCCCCAGCATTTT.

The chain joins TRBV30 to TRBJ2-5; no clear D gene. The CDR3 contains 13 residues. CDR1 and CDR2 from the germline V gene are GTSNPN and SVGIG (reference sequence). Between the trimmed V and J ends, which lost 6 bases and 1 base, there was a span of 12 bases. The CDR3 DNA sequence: TGTGCCTGTTCCGCATTCTTCCAAGAGACCCAGTACTTC. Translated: CACSAFFQETQYF. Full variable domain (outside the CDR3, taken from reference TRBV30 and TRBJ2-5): SQTIHQWPATLVQPVGSPLSLECTVEGTSNPNLYWYRQAAGRGLQLLFYSVGIGQISSEVPQNLSASRPQDRQFILSSKKLLLSDSGFYLCACSAFFQETQYFGPGTRLLVL.

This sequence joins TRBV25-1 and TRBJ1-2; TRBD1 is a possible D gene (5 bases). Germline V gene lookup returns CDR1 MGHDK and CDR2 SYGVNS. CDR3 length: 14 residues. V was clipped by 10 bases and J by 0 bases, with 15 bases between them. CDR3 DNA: TGTGCCACCAGAGGGGAAGCAGCTAACTATGGCTACACCTTC. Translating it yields CATRGEAANYGYTF.

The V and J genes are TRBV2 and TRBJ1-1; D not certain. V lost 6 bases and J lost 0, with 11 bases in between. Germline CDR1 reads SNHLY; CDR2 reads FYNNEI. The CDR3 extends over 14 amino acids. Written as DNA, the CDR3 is TGTGCCAGCAGCCTAGAAGACATGAACACTGAAGCTTTCTTT. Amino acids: CASSLEDMNTEAFF.

The CDR3 nucleotides are TGTGCCAGCGGCGGATTCCGAGCCTACGAGCAGTACTTC. Translation gives CASGGFRAYEQYF. The chain couples TRBV2 to TRBJ2-7; D is ambiguous. The V and J ends lost 8 bases and 2 bases respectively, with 13 bases between them. The V gene's germline CDR1 is SNHLY and CDR2 FYNNEI. The CDR3 totals 13 residues.

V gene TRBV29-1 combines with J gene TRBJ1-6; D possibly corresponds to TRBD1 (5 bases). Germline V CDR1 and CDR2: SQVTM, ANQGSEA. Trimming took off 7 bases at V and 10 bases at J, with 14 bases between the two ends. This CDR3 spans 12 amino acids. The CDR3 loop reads CSAGDLSSPLHF. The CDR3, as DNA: TGCAGCGCTGGGGACCTTTCGTCACCCCTCCACTTT.

CDR3 DNA sequence: TGCGCCAGTCAGACGGCTGGGACCCGCCTTATGGATACGCAGTATTTT. Protein sequence: CASQTAGTRLMDTQYF. The gene calls are TRBV5-1 and TRBJ2-3, with D possibly being TRBD1 or TRBD2 (5 bases each). The V end lost 8 bases, the J end lost 6 bases, and 25 bases lay between the germline ends. Germline V lookup: CDR1 SGHRS, CDR2 YFSETQ. CDR3 size: 16 residues.

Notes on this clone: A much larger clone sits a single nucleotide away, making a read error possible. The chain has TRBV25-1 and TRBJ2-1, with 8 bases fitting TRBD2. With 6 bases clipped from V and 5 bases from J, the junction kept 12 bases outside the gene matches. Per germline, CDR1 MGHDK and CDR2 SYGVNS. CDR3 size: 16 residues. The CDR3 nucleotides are TGTGCCAGCAGCCCAATAGGCGGGGGGATTGACAATGAGCAGTTCTTC. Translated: CASSPIGGGIDNEQFF.

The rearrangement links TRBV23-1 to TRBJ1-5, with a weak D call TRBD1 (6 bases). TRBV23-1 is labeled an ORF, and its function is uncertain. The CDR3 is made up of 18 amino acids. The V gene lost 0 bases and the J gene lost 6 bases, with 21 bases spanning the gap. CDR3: CASSQSKTFRGKGQPQHF. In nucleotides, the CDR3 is TGCGCCAGCAGTCAATCAAAAACTTTCAGGGGAAAAGGTCAGCCCCAGCATTTT.

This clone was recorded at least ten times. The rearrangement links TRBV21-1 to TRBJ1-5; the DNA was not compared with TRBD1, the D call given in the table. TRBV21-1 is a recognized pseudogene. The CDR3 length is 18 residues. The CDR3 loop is CASSKGRQATRVGQPQHF. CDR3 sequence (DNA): TGTGCCAGCAGCAAAGGGAGACAGGCAACCCGGGTCGGTCAGCCCCAGCATTTT.

The CDR3 region is CASSPGQGNSPLHF. The CDR3 DNA follows: TGTGCCAGCTCACCCGGACAGGGTAATTCACCCCTCCACTTT. The gene calls are TRBV18 and TRBJ1-6; 8 bases are a match to TRBD1. J lost 6 bases, V lost 3 bases, and 1 base had no gene match. The CDR3 is 14 amino acids. Germline lookup yields CDR1 KGHSH and CDR2 LQKENI.

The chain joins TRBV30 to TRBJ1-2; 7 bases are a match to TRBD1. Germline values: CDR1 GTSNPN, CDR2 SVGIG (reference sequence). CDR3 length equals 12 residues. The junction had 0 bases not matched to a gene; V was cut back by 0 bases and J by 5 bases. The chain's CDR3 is CAWSVQGYGYTF. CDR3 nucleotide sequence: TGTGCCTGGAGTGTACAGGGGTATGGCTACACCTTC.